This T cell receptor beta chain was found in a study of response to subunit inactivated influenza vaccine. The study's findings and limits: The authors put forward the suggestion that each seasonal influenza vaccination may bring in only a limited number of new T cells.

TCRdb processed the RT-PCR reads anew with MiXCR; each CDR3 protein has one entry. Here the sample spans hundreds of thousands of distinct CDR3 sequences, more than 15% being singletons. The germline V and J ends were trimmed by 5 bases and 2 bases, with 11 bases remaining between them. The V gene's germline CDR1 is SEHNR and CDR2 FQNEAQ (reference sequence). This CDR3 has 14 residues. As for this clonotype: What it binds is unknown.

The sample in question was PBMCs from blood, obtained about 11 days after vaccination. The TCR originated in a man in his fifties who received an inactivated influenza vaccine. The chain combines TRBV7-9 with TRBJ2-3, with D perhaps given as TRBD1 or TRBD2 (5 bases each). The DNA of the CDR3 is TGTGCCAGCAGCCTATTAGGGACCACAGATACGCAGTATTTT. As protein: CASSLLGTTDTQYF. The full variable domain, its missing parts supplied by reference TRBV7-9 and TRBJ2-3, is DTGVSQNPRHKITKRGQNVTFRCDPISEHNRLYWYRQTLGQGPEFLTYFQNEAQLEKSRLLSDRFSAERPKGSFSTLEIQRTEQGDSAMYLCASSLLGTTDTQYFGPGTRLTVL.